The 28 T cell receptor beta chains below all came from one sample that was sequenced in a study of blood T cell repertoires in COVID-19 (dated by TCRdb to the early 2020s). Libraries were built with the immunoSEQ multiplex PCR assay. TCRdb stores this immuneACCESS table with in-frame sequences only. Part of the clones is absent; in the studies checked, under half of the shortfall reflects unresolved V genes, and no reason is known for the rest. Present in this sample are 150,000 to 200,000 clones, 89% of which were seen just once. Together, the top ten hold 2% to 2.5% of the sample. The sequencing sample was made of PBMCs or T cells enriched from blood (not recorded which). The receptors shown here come from a woman aged 40 to 50 with acute COVID-19.

This chain connects TRBV7-9 to TRBJ1-1; perhaps TRBD1 as D (5 bases). This CDR3 has 14 residues. Germline assignment: CDR1 SEHNR and CDR2 FQNEAQ (reference sequence). The ends were cut back, 1 base at V and 1 base at J, with 7 bases in the middle. The CDR3 DNA reads TGTGCCAGCAGCTTAGGGGGCACGAACACTGAAGCTTTCTTT. It translates to CASSLGGTNTEAFF.

The chain combines TRBV11-2 with TRBJ2-7; a possible D gene is TRBD1 (6 bases). This CDR3 is 14 amino acids long. The V gene lost 3 bases and the J gene lost 2 bases, with 11 bases spanning the gap. In germline, CDR1 is SGHAT, CDR2 FQNNGV. CDR3 nucleotide sequence: TGTGCCAGCAGCTTTGTGGGGGCCACCTACGAGCAGTACTTC. Amino acids: CASSFVGATYEQYF.

This rearrangement joins TRBV9 to TRBJ2-1, with TRBD2 matching over 14 bases. The CDR3 runs to 14 residues. V shed 4 bases, J shed 9 bases, and the junction held 3 bases outside the gene matches. In germline, CDR1 is SGDLS, CDR2 YYNGEE. This CDR3 reads CASSMTSGRGEQFF. DNA for the CDR3: TGTGCCAGCAGCATGACTAGCGGGAGGGGTGAGCAGTTCTTC. Combining the CDR3 with reference TRBV9 and TRBJ2-1 gives the whole variable domain DSGVTQTPKHLITATGQRVTLRCSPRSGDLSVYWYQQSLDQGLQFLIQYYNGEERAKGNILERFSAQQFPDLHSELNLSSLELGDSALYFCASSMTSGRGEQFFGPGTRLTVL.

The chain links TRBV6-1 to TRBJ2-7, with TRBD1 matching over 8 bases. V trimming: 3 bases; J trimming: 1 base; junction bases outside the gene matches: 14. From germline, CDR1 is MNHNS and CDR2 SASEGT. CDR3 length: 18 amino acids. In DNA, the CDR3 is TGTGCCAGCAGTGATGGGCCCAGGGGGCATGGGGTATCCTACGAGCAGTACTTC. This codes for CASSDGPRGHGVSYEQYF.

The V and J genes are TRBV28 and TRBJ2-3; 8 bases line up with TRBD2. The CDR3 is made up of 15 amino acids. The V segment lost 8 bases and the J segment 1 base; nucleotides outside the gene matches: 8. Germline V gene data show CDR1 as MDHEN and CDR2 as SYDVKM. CDR3 bases: TGTGCCAGCGCCCGCCCGACTAGCGGCACAGATACGCAGTATTTT. This sequence encodes CASARPTSGTDTQYF.

The CDR3 loop is CASSLGYRTGEAFF. CDR3 nucleotides: TGTGCCAGCAGCTTAGGATACAGGACAGGGGAAGCTTTCTTT. The chain carries TRBV7-2 and TRBJ1-1; 8 nucleotides align to TRBD1. The CDR3 spans 14 residues. The germline V gene has CDR1 SGHTA and CDR2 FQGNSA. The junction had 6 bases not matched to a gene; V was cut back by 1 base and J by 8 bases.

This sequence joins TRBV7-3 and TRBJ2-1, with D possibly being TRBD2 (7 bases). Germline loops: CDR1 SGHTA, CDR2 FQGTGA. V was cut by 2 bases and J by 9 bases, with 11 bases left in between. The CDR3 extends over 13 amino acids. The CDR3 reads CASSLRGAGEQFF. The DNA for the CDR3 is TGTGCCAGCAGCTTACGGGGGGCCGGTGAGCAGTTCTTC.

The chain links TRBV29-1 to TRBJ2-1; 14 bases fit TRBD2. The V and J ends lost 2 bases and 1 base, in that order; junction bases with no gene match: 10. This CDR3 comprises 19 residues. Germline CDR1 and CDR2: SQVTM and ANQGSEA. The chain's CDR3 is CSVETGLAGATGSYNEQFF. The CDR3 DNA reads TGCAGCGTTGAAACGGGACTAGCGGGGGCCACGGGGTCCTACAATGAGCAGTTCTTC.

This sequence joins TRBV9 and TRBJ2-7, with 10 bases matching TRBD2. With V trimmed by 5 bases and J by 2 bases, 7 bases remained unmatched. CDR3 length: 15 residues. Germline CDR1 reads SGDLS; CDR2 reads YYNGEE. Written as DNA, the CDR3 is TGTGCCAGCAGTGTTAGCGGGAGGAGTACCTACGAGCAGTACTTC. It encodes CASSVSGRSTYEQYF.

The chain carries TRBV6-2 or TRBV6-3 and TRBJ1-2; the D is unclear. The CDR3 runs to 15 residues. The ends were cut back, 0 bases at V and 1 base at J, with 9 bases in the middle. CDR1 and CDR2 (germline): MNHEY, SVGEGT. The CDR3 loop reads CASSYSQRLNYGYTF. The CDR3 DNA follows: TGTGCCAGCAGTTACTCGCAGCGCCTTAACTATGGCTACACCTTC.

The gene calls are TRBV3-1 (or the pseudogene TRBV3-2) and TRBJ1-2; the match to TRBD1 covers 7 bases. The ends lost 3 bases at V and 5 bases at J; junction bases unmatched: 12. Germline V gene data show CDR1 as LGHDT and CDR2 as YNNKEL (reference sequence). The CDR3 covers 16 residues. The CDR3 here is CASSHAQDRTVYGYTF. The CDR3 DNA follows: TGTGCCAGCAGCCATGCCCAGGACAGGACCGTTTATGGCTACACCTTC.

CDR3 bases: TGCGCCAGCAGTGGGGGGGTAAGGAACTCCTACGAGCAGTACTTC. Translation gives CASSGGVRNSYEQYF. The chain couples TRBV10-2 to TRBJ2-7, with D tentatively TRBD2 (6 bases). Per the germline V gene, CDR1 is WSHSY and CDR2 is SAAADI. The length of the CDR3 is 15 residues. Trimming pared 4 bases from V and 0 bases from J, leaving 13 bases between.

The chain is built from TRBV27 and TRBJ1-2; 8 bases agree with TRBD1. Losses at the gene ends were 0 bases for V and 2 bases for J; bases not matched to a gene: 5. This CDR3 has 16 residues. Looked up from germline, CDR1 is MNHEY and CDR2 is SMNVEV (reference sequence). The CDR3 DNA reads TGTGCCAGCAGTTTATCAGGACAGGGCCCAAACTATGGCTACACCTTC. Protein: CASSLSGQGPNYGYTF.

DNA of the CDR3: TGTGCCAGCAGCCGGGACAGGGACTACTCTGGGGCCAACGTCCTGACTTTC. Its protein product is CASSRDRDYSGANVLTF. The rearrangement joins TRBV14 to TRBJ2-6; TRBD1 matches at 9 bases. CDR3 size: 17 residues. Looked up from germline, CDR1 is SGHDN and CDR2 is FVKESK. V gave up 4 bases and J gave up 0 bases; unmatched junction bases: 4.

The V and J genes are TRBV4-3 and TRBJ1-1; no firm D call. Looked up from germline, CDR1 is LGHNA and CDR2 is YSLEER. The CDR3 is made up of 15 amino acids. V shed 4 bases and J shed 2 bases, with 14 bases lying between them. The CDR3 loop is CASSLRLASNTEAFF. DNA of the CDR3: TGCGCCAGCAGCCTCCGGTTAGCCAGTAACACTGAAGCTTTCTTT.

This rearrangement joins TRBV7-2 to TRBJ2-3, with D perhaps TRBD2 (5 bases). Trimming shortened V by 0 bases and J by 6 bases, and 7 bases separated the two germline ends. CDR3 length equals 13 residues. Germline V gene data show CDR1 as SGHTA and CDR2 as FQGNSA. DNA of the CDR3: TGTGCCAGCAGCTTAGCGGGAGTGGATACGCAGTATTTT. This codes for CASSLAGVDTQYF.

This rearrangement joins TRBV6-2 or TRBV6-3 to TRBJ2-7; D might be TRBD1 (5 bases). This CDR3 has 13 residues. Trimming cost V 6 bases and J 3 bases, with 12 bases left between them. Germline assignment: CDR1 MNHEY and CDR2 SVGEGT. This chain's CDR3 is CASSLTAYYEQYF. The CDR3 DNA follows: TGTGCCAGCAGCCTGACAGCCTACTACGAGCAGTACTTC.

This clone was seen only once. This sequence joins TRBV18 and TRBJ2-7; 15 bases align to TRBD2. CDR1 and CDR2 from the germline V gene are KGHSH and LQKENI. The junction had 5 bases not matched to a gene; V was cut back by 3 bases and J by 5 bases. This CDR3 has 16 residues. CDR3 sequence reads: CASSPPGLAGGNEQYF. The DNA of the CDR3 is TGTGCCAGCTCACCCCCGGGACTAGCGGGGGGAAACGAGCAGTACTTC.

The chain joins TRBV7-2 to TRBJ2-2; 7 bases agree with TRBD1. Looked up from germline, CDR1 is SGHTA and CDR2 is FQGNSA. V lost 5 bases and J lost 6; bases outside the gene matches: 6. This CDR3 comprises 14 residues. The CDR3 sequence is CASSPNGQAGELFF. CDR3 nucleotides: TGTGCCAGCAGCCCGAATGGACAGGCCGGGGAGCTGTTTTTT.

The chain carries TRBV29-1 and TRBJ2-5, with a weak D call TRBD1 (5 bases). Trimming cost V 2 bases and J 2 bases, with 18 bases left between them. The CDR3 contains 16 residues. CDR1 is SQVTM, CDR2 ANQGSEA, per germline. The CDR3 here is CSVEPTDSVNQETQYF. The DNA for the CDR3 is TGCAGCGTTGAACCAACTGACAGTGTGAATCAAGAGACCCAGTACTTC.

The chain couples TRBV30 to TRBJ1-2; tentative D call: TRBD1 (6 bases). Per the germline V gene, CDR1 is GTSNPN and CDR2 is SVGIG (reference sequence). This CDR3 spans 12 amino acids. V gave up 8 bases and J gave up 0 bases, with 10 bases separating them. CDR3 in DNA: TGTGCCGAGGGGGGGGCTAACTATGGCTACACCTTC. Its protein product is CAEGGANYGYTF.

This clone was found once. Other DNA variants within this sample encode the same CDR3. V gene TRBV5-1 combines with J gene TRBJ2-7; TRBD2 agrees at 7 bases. The junction had 0 bases not matched to a gene; V was cut back by 0 bases and J by 0 bases. The CDR3 contains 14 residues. CDR1 is SGHRS, CDR2 YFSETQ, per germline. The DNA for the CDR3 is TGCGCCAGCAGCTTGGTAGCGGGCTCCTACGAGCAGTACTTC. It translates to CASSLVAGSYEQYF.

As for this clone: Relative to the germline gene, one junction end is altered; a read error may explain this. This chain links TRBV7-7 with TRBJ2-5; 10 bases line up with TRBD2. There are 15 residues in the CDR3. Germline lookup yields CDR1 SSHAT and CDR2 FNYEAQ (reference sequence). For the CDR3, the DNA is TGTGCTAGCAGCTTGACTAGCGGGCCTCAAGAGACCCAGTACTTC. As protein: CASSLTSGPQETQYF.

This sequence joins TRBV9 and TRBJ2-1, with a possible D match to TRBD1 (5 bases). V gave up 0 bases and J gave up 4 bases, with 11 bases separating them. CDR3 length: 15 amino acids. Germline CDR1 reads SGDLS; CDR2 reads YYNGEE. CDR3 DNA sequence: TGTGCCAGCAGCGTAGGTGGGGCAGGATACAATGAGCAGTTCTTC. Translated: CASSVGGAGYNEQFF.

The J gene is TRBJ2-1, the V gene TRBV30; the D gene is possibly TRBD2 (7 bases). The CDR3 is 18 amino acids. V was shortened by 0 bases and J by 0 bases, with 18 bases between the two germline ends. The V gene's germline CDR1 is GTSNPN and CDR2 SVGIG (reference sequence). The CDR3 loop is CAWSVLVGGGGSYNEQFF. In DNA, the CDR3 is TGTGCCTGGAGTGTACTGGTAGGGGGAGGGGGCTCCTACAATGAGCAGTTCTTC.

This chain links TRBV7-3 with TRBJ2-6, with D possibly being TRBD1 (6 bases). The V end was cut by 3 bases, the J end by 0 bases, with 15 bases between. The CDR3 runs to 18 residues. Germline V gives CDR1 SGHTA, CDR2 FQGTGA. In nucleotides, the CDR3 is TGTGCCAGCAGCTTCGAGGGGGTCCATAACTCTGGGGCCAACGTCCTGACTTTC. As protein: CASSFEGVHNSGANVLTF.

The gene calls are TRBV2 and TRBJ2-6; no clear D gene. Germline values: CDR1 SNHLY, CDR2 FYNNEI. V was trimmed by 7 bases and J by 0 bases, leaving 13 bases between them. The CDR3 sequence is 16 residues long. The CDR3 sequence: CASTKTRSSGANVLTF. CDR3 nucleotide sequence: TGTGCCAGCACCAAAACCCGGAGCTCTGGGGCCAACGTCCTGACTTTC.

This clone was observed a single time. CDR3 in DNA: TGTGCCAGCAGTGGGAACAGGGTCGCAGATACGCAGTATTTT. Translation: CASSGNRVADTQYF. The gene calls are TRBV2 and TRBJ2-3; D perhaps matches TRBD1 (6 bases). From germline, CDR1 is SNHLY and CDR2 FYNNEI. CDR3 length: 14 residues. Trimming took off 4 bases at V and 4 bases at J, with 12 bases between the two ends.